These T cell receptor beta chains were read from a single sample in a study of blood T cell repertoires in COVID-19. Assay: immunoSEQ multiplex PCR; the TCRdb copy retains only in-frame clones and omits some. The sample yields some 150,000 clones, 87% seen once. What was sequenced was peripheral blood. These receptors originate from a woman aged 45-65 years with active or convalescent COVID-19. Each CDR3 is given with its conserved first and last residue. A D gene is named only where the DNA matches it firmly.

V,J,D,CDR3
TRBV5-4,TRBJ2-2,TRBD2,CASSLGTSGNTGELFF
TRBV7-9,TRBJ1-4,-,CASSLALGTNEKLFF
TRBV6-4,TRBJ2-7,-,CATTDRPYEQYF
TRBV15,TRBJ1-1,-,CATSRDANRLNTEAFF
TRBV5-1,TRBJ1-1,-,CASSTGQNPENTEAFF
TRBV7-8,TRBJ1-6,TRBD1,CASSRTGTGNNSPLHF
TRBV18,TRBJ1-2,TRBD1,CASSPTGFRGYTF
TRBV27,TRBJ2-1,-,CASRPGAGSLFYNEQFF
TRBV9,TRBJ1-2,-,CASSPLDSGYTF
TRBV11-2,TRBJ1-1,-,CASSFPSNGNTEAFF
TRBV30,TRBJ1-6,TRBD1,CAWTTRQGASPSNSPLHF
TRBV7-9,TRBJ1-5,-,CASSFRGNQPQHF
TRBV7-3,TRBJ2-3,-,CASSFLGAEDTQYF
TRBV12-3/TRBV12-4,TRBJ1-4,-,CASRRTEEKLFF
TRBV12-3/TRBV12-4,TRBJ2-1,-,CASSSGLFRVF
TRBV5-1,TRBJ2-1,TRBD2,CASSLGGTSNEQFF